This T cell receptor (beta chain) is from a study of CD8+CD57+ T cells in acquired aplastic anemia. Looking at the study overall: CD4+ and CD8+ cells, once sorted, gave DNA averaging roughly 3.4 ug. Sequencing produced an average of roughly 11 million reads per healthy donor for CD4+ cells. Whole-study results and caveats: Patients and controls shared nearly 30 CD8+ CDR3 sequences, which appeared highly expressed in patients and within their immunodominant clones. Significance was not reached for CD8+ Simpson's diversity between patients and controls.

Concerning this clonotype: Its target is unknown.

The V end was cut by 10 bases, the J end by 5 bases, with 11 bases between. Germline V gives CDR1 PRHDT, CDR2 FYEKMQ (reference sequence). The CDR3 has 11 residues. Genomic DNA was employed as the template in profiling TCR beta VDJ and CDR3. Each CDR3 protein is one row after TCRdb ran MiXCR on the reads. The sample has hundreds of thousands of distinct CDR3 sequences; 55% to 70% are singletons. This rearrangement joins TRBV13 to TRBJ2-5; no firm D call. Sequencing input: sorted CD4+, CD8+, or CD8+CD57+ T cells (not recorded which) from PBMCs. The clonotype was recovered from a human donor in good health, serving as a control. The CDR3 spells CATAAEETQYF. CDR3 nucleotides: TGTGCCACCGCGGCGGAGGAGACCCAGTACTTC.